The rows below give T cell receptor beta chains drawn from one sample of a study of shared clonotypes between healthy human individuals. Produced via immunoSEQ multiplex PCR; TCRdb's table is partial and in-frame only. This table has millions of clones, around 90% appearing once. The source material was naive CD4+ T cells sorted from blood. Receptors originate from a man younger than 30 in good health. The CDR3 runs from the conserved cysteine through the conserved F or W. Size tells how often a clone was seen (once, few, many) or the class of an expanded clone, and some rows leave it out.

CDR3aa: CASTPRGSVVYGYTF; v_gene: TRBV7-3; abundance: -
CDR3aa: CASSPPTTSGRFYNEQFF; v_gene: TRBV18; abundance: -
CDR3aa: CASSFENIQYF; v_gene: TRBV5-6; abundance: once
CDR3aa: CASSPSGLVHFQETQYF; v_gene: TRBV5-7; abundance: -
CDR3aa: CASSLGDRGSPLHF; v_gene: TRBV28; abundance: -
CDR3aa: CASSLTSGSVYNEQFF; v_gene: TRBV7-6; abundance: -
CDR3aa: CAISNFPSGTSGRTSYEQYF; v_gene: TRBV10-3; abundance: -
CDR3aa: CASSPLPGGNYGYTF; v_gene: TRBV18; abundance: -
CDR3aa: CASSSTTRTYEQYF; v_gene: TRBV5-1; abundance: once
CDR3aa: CASSPGLAGPRNGEQYF; v_gene: TRBV18; abundance: -
CDR3aa: CSAGLQTGGTEAFF; v_gene: TRBV29-1; abundance: -
CDR3aa: CASSLTGLAGITDTQYF; v_gene: TRBV18; abundance: -
CDR3aa: CASGLSGVGTEAFF; v_gene: TRBV19; abundance: -
CDR3aa: CASSNGLASYNEQFF; v_gene: TRBV5-4; abundance: -
CDR3aa: CASSQDRSTDTQYF; v_gene: TRBV4-2; abundance: -
CDR3aa: CASSLSSGTGGEAFF; v_gene: TRBV7-9; abundance: -
CDR3aa: CASSLGSSGGTDTQYF; v_gene: TRBV7-3; abundance: -
CDR3aa: CASFTNRGGYEQYF; v_gene: TRBV6-6; abundance: once
CDR3aa: CASSYSTPSSGNTIYF; v_gene: TRBV6-5; abundance: -
CDR3aa: CASSIWGAANEKLFF; v_gene: TRBV19; abundance: -
CDR3aa: CASSRFTDTQYF; v_gene: TRBV7-2; abundance: -
CDR3aa: CASSRLAGGPTDTQYF; v_gene: TRBV10-2; abundance: -
CDR3aa: CASSYSSQGGTDTQYF; v_gene: TRBV6-5; abundance: -
CDR3aa: CASSPPRTGNTGELFF; v_gene: TRBV5-4; abundance: -
CDR3aa: CASSQGLIAGVEEQFF; v_gene: TRBV4-1; abundance: -
CDR3aa: CASSIAGERSPLHF; v_gene: TRBV19; abundance: -
CDR3aa: CASSLDMTGQPTSYEQYF; v_gene: TRBV7-8; abundance: once
CDR3aa: CASSLHPGSGNTIYF; v_gene: TRBV7-2; abundance: -
CDR3aa: CASSVSSGRTDTQYF; v_gene: TRBV9; abundance: -
CDR3aa: CASSLSGGSGVKFSYNEQFF; v_gene: TRBV27; abundance: -
CDR3aa: CASSLPGSPGTQETQYF; v_gene: TRBV28; abundance: -
CDR3aa: CASSSPGQGTNEQFF; v_gene: TRBV6-6; abundance: -
CDR3aa: CASSEKGDQKRFF; v_gene: TRBV6-1; abundance: -
CDR3aa: CASRTGHNSGNTIYF; v_gene: TRBV6-1; abundance: -
CDR3aa: CASSETGFSYNEQFF; v_gene: TRBV25-1; abundance: once
CDR3aa: CASSLGGAGNTIYF; v_gene: TRBV5-1; abundance: -
CDR3aa: CASSQGRTDGNYGYTF; v_gene: TRBV4-3; abundance: -
CDR3aa: CASSRVAHEQYF; v_gene: TRBV5-4; abundance: -
CDR3aa: CASSQGVTVNTEAFF; v_gene: TRBV4-1; abundance: -
CDR3aa: CASSEILAPNNYEQYF; v_gene: TRBV2; abundance: -
CDR3aa: CASSSSGWNEQFF; v_gene: TRBV27; abundance: -
CDR3aa: CASSQKAGGGQETQYF; v_gene: TRBV7-2; abundance: -
CDR3aa: CASTGDTGELFF; v_gene: TRBV2; abundance: -
CDR3aa: CASSPGQSYEQYF; v_gene: TRBV18; abundance: -
CDR3aa: CASSLAAGETGEQYF; v_gene: TRBV7-9; abundance: -
CDR3aa: CAWCRDSTDTQYF; v_gene: TRBV30; abundance: -
CDR3aa: CASSPTDRAGYEQYF; v_gene: TRBV5-1; abundance: -
CDR3aa: CASSLAGDIYEQYF; v_gene: TRBV5-1; abundance: -
CDR3aa: CASSVSGSYGYTF; v_gene: TRBV9; abundance: -
CDR3aa: CASSLRDSRETQYF; v_gene: TRBV27; abundance: -
CDR3aa: CASSLTGLNEKLFF; v_gene: TRBV27; abundance: -
CDR3aa: CASRTRQLSNQPQHF; v_gene: TRBV2; abundance: -
CDR3aa: CASGRDRVSYEQYF; v_gene: TRBV10-2; abundance: -
CDR3aa: CASSRDRAGTQYF; v_gene: TRBV19; abundance: -
CDR3aa: CASSTRTAATNEKLFF; v_gene: TRBV19; abundance: once